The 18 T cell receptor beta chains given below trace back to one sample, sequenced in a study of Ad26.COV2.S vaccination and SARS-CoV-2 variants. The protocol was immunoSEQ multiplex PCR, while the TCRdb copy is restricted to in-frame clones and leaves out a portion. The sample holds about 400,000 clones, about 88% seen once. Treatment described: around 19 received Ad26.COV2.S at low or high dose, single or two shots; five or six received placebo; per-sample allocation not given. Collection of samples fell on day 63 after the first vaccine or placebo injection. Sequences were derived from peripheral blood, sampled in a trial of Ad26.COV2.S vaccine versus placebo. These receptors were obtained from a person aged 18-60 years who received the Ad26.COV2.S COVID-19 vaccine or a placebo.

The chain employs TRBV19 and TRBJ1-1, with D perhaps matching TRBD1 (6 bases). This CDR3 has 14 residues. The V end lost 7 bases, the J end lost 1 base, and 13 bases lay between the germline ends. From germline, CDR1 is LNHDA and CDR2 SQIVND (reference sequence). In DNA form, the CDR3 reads TGTGCCAGTACAATGGTCAGGGGGAACACTGAAGCTTTCTTT. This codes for CASTMVRGNTEAFF.

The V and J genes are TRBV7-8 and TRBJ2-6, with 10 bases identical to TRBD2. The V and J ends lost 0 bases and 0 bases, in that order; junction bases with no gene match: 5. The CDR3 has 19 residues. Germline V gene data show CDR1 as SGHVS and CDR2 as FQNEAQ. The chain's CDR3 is CASSLAAGLATSGANVLTF. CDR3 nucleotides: TGTGCCAGCAGCTTAGCGGCGGGACTAGCGACCTCTGGGGCCAACGTCCTGACTTTC.

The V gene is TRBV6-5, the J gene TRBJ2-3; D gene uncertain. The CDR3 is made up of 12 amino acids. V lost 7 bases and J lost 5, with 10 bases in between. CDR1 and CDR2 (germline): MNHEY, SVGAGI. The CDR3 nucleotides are TGTGCCAGCACCCCTGCCAAAGATACGCAGTATTTT. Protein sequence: CASTPAKDTQYF.

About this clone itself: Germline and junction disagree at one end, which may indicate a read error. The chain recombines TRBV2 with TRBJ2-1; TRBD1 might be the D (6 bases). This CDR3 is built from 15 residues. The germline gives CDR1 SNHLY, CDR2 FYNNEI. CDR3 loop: CASSERGQYYNEQFF. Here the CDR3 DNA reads TGTGCTAGCAGTGAAAGAGGACAGTACTACAATGAGCAGTTCTTC.

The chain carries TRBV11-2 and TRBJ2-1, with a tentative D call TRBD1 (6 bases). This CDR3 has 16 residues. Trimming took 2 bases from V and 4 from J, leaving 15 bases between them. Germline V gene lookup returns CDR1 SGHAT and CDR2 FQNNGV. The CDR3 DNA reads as TGTGCCAGCAGCTTATTCCAGGGGCTAAATTACAATGAGCAGTTCTTC. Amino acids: CASSLFQGLNYNEQFF.

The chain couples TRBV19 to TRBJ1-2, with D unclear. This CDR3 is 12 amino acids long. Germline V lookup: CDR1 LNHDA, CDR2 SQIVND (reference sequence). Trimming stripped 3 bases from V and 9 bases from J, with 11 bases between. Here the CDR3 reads CASSIGGDSYTF. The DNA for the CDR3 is TGTGCCAGTAGTATTGGAGGAGATAGCTACACCTTC.

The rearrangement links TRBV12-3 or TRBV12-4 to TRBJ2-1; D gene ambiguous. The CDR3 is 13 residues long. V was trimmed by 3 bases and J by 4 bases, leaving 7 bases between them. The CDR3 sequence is CASSLSGYNEQFF. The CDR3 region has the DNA TGTGCCAGCAGTTTGAGTGGGTACAATGAGCAGTTCTTC.

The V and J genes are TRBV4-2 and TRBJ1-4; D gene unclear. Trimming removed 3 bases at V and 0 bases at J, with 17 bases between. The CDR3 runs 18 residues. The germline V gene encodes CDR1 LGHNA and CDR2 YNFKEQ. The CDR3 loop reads CASSHLDGPSATNEKLFF. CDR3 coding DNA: TGTGCCAGCAGCCATCTTGACGGGCCCTCTGCAACTAATGAAAAACTGTTTTTT.

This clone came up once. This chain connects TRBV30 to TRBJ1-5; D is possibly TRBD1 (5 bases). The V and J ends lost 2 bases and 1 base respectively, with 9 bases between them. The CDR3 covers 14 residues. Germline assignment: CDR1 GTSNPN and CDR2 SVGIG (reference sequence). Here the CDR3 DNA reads TGTGCCTGGAGTCCAGACAGCAGCAATCAGCCCCAGCATTTT. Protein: CAWSPDSSNQPQHF.

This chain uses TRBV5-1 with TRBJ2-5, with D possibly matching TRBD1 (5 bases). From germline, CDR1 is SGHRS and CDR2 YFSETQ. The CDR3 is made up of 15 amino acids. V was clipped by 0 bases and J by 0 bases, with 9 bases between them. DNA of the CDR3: TGCGCCAGCAGCTTGGCCAGGGTGTACCAAGAGACCCAGTACTTC. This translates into CASSLARVYQETQYF.

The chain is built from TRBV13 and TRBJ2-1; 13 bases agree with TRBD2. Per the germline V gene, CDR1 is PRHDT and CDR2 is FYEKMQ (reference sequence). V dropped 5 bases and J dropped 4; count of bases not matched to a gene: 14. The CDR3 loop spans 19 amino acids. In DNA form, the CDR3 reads TGTGCCAGCAGCGAACCGGGACTAGCGGGATGGTCGGGTTACAATGAGCAGTTCTTC. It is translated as CASSEPGLAGWSGYNEQFF.

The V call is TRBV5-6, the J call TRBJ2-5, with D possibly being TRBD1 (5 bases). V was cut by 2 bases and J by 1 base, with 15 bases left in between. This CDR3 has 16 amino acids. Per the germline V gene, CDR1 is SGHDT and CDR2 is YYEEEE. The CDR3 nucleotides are TGTGCCAGCAGCTTCCAAATAGGACAAGGCCAAGAGACCCAGTACTTC. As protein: CASSFQIGQGQETQYF. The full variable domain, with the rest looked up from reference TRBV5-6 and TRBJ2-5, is DAGVTQSPTHLIKTRGQQVTLRCSPKSGHDTVSWYQQALGQGPQFIFQYYEEEERQRGNFPDRFSGHQFPNYSSELNVNALLLGDSALYLCASSFQIGQGQETQYFGPGTRLLVL.

The CDR3 loop is CASRTGGLSYEQYF. Written as DNA, the CDR3 is TGTGCCAGCAGGACGGGGGGCCTCTCCTACGAGCAGTACTTC. The chain joins TRBV28 to TRBJ2-7, with D possibly TRBD2 on 7 matching bases. Germline values: CDR1 MDHEN, CDR2 SYDVKM. Between the trimmed V and J ends, which lost 6 bases and 0 bases, there was a span of 12 bases. The CDR3 has 14 amino acids.

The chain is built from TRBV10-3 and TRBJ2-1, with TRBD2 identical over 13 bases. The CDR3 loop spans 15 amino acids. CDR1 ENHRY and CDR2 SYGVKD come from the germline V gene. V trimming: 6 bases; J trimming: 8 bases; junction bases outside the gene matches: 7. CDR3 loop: CAIRPLAGGTDEQFF. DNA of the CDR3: TGTGCCATCAGACCACTAGCGGGAGGGACGGATGAGCAGTTCTTC.

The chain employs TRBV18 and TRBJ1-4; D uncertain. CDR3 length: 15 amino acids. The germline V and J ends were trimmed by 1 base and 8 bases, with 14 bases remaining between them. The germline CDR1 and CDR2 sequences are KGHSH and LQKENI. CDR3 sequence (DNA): TGTGCCAGCTCACCACGTGAGGGCGAAAGGGAAAAACTGTTTTTT. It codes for CASSPREGEREKLFF.

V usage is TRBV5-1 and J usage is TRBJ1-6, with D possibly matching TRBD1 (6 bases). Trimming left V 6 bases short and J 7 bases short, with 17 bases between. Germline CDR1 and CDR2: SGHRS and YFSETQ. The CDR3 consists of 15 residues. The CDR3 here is CASTSEGGPNSPLHF. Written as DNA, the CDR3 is TGCGCCAGCACTTCGGAGGGGGGCCCGAATTCACCCCTCCACTTT.

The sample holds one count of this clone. The CDR3 here is CASSVGTVSYNEQFF. The CDR3 nucleotides are TGTGCCAGCAGCGTAGGGACCGTCTCCTACAATGAGCAGTTCTTC. The chain joins TRBV9 to TRBJ2-1; no clear D gene. V was clipped by 0 bases and J by 0 bases, with 7 bases between them. Per the germline V gene, CDR1 is SGDLS and CDR2 is YYNGEE. There are 15 residues in the CDR3.

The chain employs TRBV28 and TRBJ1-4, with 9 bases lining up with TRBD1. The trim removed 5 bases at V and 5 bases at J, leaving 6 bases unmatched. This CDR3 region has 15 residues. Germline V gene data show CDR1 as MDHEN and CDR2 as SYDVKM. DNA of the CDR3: TGTGCCAGCAGTATAGGCGGGACAGGGAATGAAAAACTGTTTTTT. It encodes CASSIGGTGNEKLFF.